Below are 3 T cell receptor beta chains sequenced from a single sample in a study of T cells expressing NK-cell markers. TCRdb re-called the 5' RACE reads, yielding one record per CDR3 amino acid sequence without DNA. This sample's table has about 460,000 distinct CDR3 sequences. Sequences were obtained from blood T cells: a sorted CD56 or NKG2C T cell subset, CD4+ or CD8+ T cells, or bulk PBMC T cells (not recorded which). The receptors originated from a woman between 50 and 59 years old in good health.

The J gene is TRBJ2-4, the V gene TRBV20-1; TCRdb picks TRBD1, but there is no DNA to check that call. CDR1 is DFQATT, CDR2 SNEGSKA, per germline (reference sequence). This CDR3 has 17 residues. This CDR3 is CSARPDGALLAKNIQYF.

The J gene is TRBJ1-2, the V gene TRBV29-1; the D call of TRBD1 rests on TCRdb alone, since no DNA is present to check it. CDR3 length: 13 amino acids. Germline loops: CDR1 SQVTM, CDR2 ANQGSEA. CDR3 in amino acids: CSVEGTGPYGYTF.

The chain has TRBV12-3 or TRBV12-4 and TRBJ2-2; with no DNA, the TCRdb D assignment of TRBD2 cannot be verified. The CDR3 is 15 amino acids. CDR3 in amino acids: CASSLGRAFGGELFF.